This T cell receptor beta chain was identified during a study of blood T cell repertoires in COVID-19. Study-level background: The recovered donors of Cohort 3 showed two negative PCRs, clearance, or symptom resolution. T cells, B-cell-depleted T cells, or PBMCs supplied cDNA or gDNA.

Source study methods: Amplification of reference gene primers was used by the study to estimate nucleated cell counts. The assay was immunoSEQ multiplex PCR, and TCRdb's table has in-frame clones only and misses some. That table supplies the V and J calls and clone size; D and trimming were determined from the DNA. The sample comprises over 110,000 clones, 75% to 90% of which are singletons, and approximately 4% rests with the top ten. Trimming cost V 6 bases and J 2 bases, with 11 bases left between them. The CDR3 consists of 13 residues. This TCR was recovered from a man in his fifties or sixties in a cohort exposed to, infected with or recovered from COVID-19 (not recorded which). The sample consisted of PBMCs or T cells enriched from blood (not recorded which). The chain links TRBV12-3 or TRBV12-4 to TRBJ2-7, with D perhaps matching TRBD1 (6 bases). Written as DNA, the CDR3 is TGTGCCAGCAGAACAGACAGGCCCTACGAGCAGTACTTC. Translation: CASRTDRPYEQYF.